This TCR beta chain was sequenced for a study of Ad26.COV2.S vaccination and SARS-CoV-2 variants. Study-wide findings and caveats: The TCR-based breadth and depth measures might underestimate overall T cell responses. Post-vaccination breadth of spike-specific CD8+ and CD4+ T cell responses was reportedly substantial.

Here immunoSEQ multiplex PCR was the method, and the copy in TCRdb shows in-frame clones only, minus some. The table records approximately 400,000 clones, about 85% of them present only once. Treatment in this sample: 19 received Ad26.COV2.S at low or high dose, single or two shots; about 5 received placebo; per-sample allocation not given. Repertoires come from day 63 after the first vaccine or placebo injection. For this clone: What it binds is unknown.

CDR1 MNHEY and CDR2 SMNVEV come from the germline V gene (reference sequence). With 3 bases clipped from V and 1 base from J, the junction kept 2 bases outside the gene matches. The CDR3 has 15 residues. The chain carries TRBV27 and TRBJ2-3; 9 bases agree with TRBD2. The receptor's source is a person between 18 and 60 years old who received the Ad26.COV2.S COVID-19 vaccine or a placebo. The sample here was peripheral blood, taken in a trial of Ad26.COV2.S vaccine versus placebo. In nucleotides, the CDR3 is TGTGCCAGCAGTTTCGAGCGGGGGGGCACAGATACGCAGTATTTT. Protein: CASSFERGGTDTQYF.